These 13 T cell receptor beta chains originate from one sample sequenced in a study of CD8+ T cells in alopecia areata. The authors extracted RNA and reverse transcribed it into cDNA as the sequencing template. TCRdb's table, derived via immunoSEQ multiplex PCR, lists solely in-frame clones and lacks some. The sample consists of roughly 170,000 clones, around 60% of them appearing once. Sequenced material: CD4+ T cells sorted from blood, taken at week 0. The origin of the receptors is a human donor with alopecia areata.

The gene calls are TRBV29-1 and TRBJ2-7, with no clear D. The CDR3 length is 14 residues. In germline, CDR1 is SQVTM, CDR2 ANQGSEA. V lost 4 bases and J lost 4, with 17 bases in between. The CDR3 DNA reads as TGCAGCGTTGGCGCGGACCCTCCATTATACGAGCAGTACTTC. Protein sequence: CSVGADPPLYEQYF.

This clone turned up a few times. This rearrangement joins TRBV15 to TRBJ2-5; D is perhaps TRBD1 or TRBD2 (5 bases each). Germline V lookup: CDR1 LNHNV, CDR2 YYDKDF (reference sequence). The CDR3 is 16 amino acids. Between the trimmed V and J ends, which lost 3 bases and 0 bases, there was a span of 14 bases. For the CDR3, the DNA is TGTGCCACCAGCAGCGGGACGGGGCGGTACCAAGAGACCCAGTACTTC. The encoded protein is CATSSGTGRYQETQYF. Full variable domain (missing parts from reference TRBV15 and TRBJ2-5): DAMVIQNPRYQVTQFGKPVTLSCSQTLNHNVMYWYQQKSSQAPKLLFHYYDKDFNNEADTPDNFQSRRPNTSFCFLDIRSPGLGDTAMYLCATSSGTGRYQETQYFGPGTRLLVL.

The gene calls are TRBV29-1 and TRBJ2-1; TRBD2 is a possible D gene (6 bases). Trimming took off 4 bases at V and 4 bases at J, with 11 bases between the two ends. This CDR3 is built from 13 residues. The V gene's germline CDR1 is SQVTM and CDR2 ANQGSEA. The CDR3 DNA sequence: TGCAGCGTTGCTGGGACTCCGTACAATGAGCAGTTCTTC. Encoded protein: CSVAGTPYNEQFF.

This clone was counted once. In DNA, the CDR3 is TGTGCCAGCAGTCCACTGTGGGCAGGGGGCAATGAGCAGTTCTTC. It specifies CASSPLWAGGNEQFF. The chain is built from TRBV25-1 and TRBJ2-1, with TRBD1 matching 7 bases. Germline CDR1 reads MGHDK; CDR2 reads SYGVNS. This CDR3 region has 15 residues. With 5 bases clipped from V and 6 bases from J, the junction kept 10 bases outside the gene matches.

This sequence joins TRBV10-3 and TRBJ1-1, with D unclear. The CDR3 runs 16 residues. V lost 5 bases to trimming and J lost 3 bases, with 19 bases between them. Germline V gene lookup returns CDR1 ENHRY and CDR2 SYGVKD. CDR3 region: CAISISDGGDYTEAFF. In nucleotides, the CDR3 is TGTGCCATCAGTATCTCGGACGGAGGAGATTACACTGAAGCTTTCTTT.

Regarding this clone: Other DNA sequences in the same sample also yield this CDR3. This rearrangement joins TRBV30 to TRBJ2-5; no clear D. In germline, CDR1 is GTSNPN, CDR2 SVGIG (reference sequence). CDR3 length: 11 amino acids. The ends were cut back, 0 bases at V and 5 bases at J, with 4 bases in the middle. CDR3 loop: CAWSVLETQYF. CDR3 DNA sequence: TGTGCCTGGAGTGTCTTGGAGACCCAGTACTTC.

This clone was seen once. V gene TRBV6-5 combines with J gene TRBJ2-7; D is unresolved. The CDR3 has 12 residues. The V gene lost 5 bases and the J gene lost 1 base, with 6 bases spanning the gap. Germline CDR1 reads MNHEY; CDR2 reads SVGAGI. The CDR3 sequence: CASSEQSYEQYF. As DNA, the CDR3 is TGTGCCAGCAGTGAACAATCCTACGAGCAGTACTTC.

This clone was seen only a few times. The V and J genes are TRBV9 and TRBJ2-5, with 7 bases that match TRBD2. Germline CDR1 and CDR2: SGDLS and YYNGEE. The length of the CDR3 is 16 residues. V was clipped by 2 bases and J by 1 base; unmatched bases: 8. Here the CDR3 DNA reads TGTGCCAGCAGCGTCGGGCCATCTAGCGGCCAAGAGACCCAGTACTTC. This translates into CASSVGPSSGQETQYF.

This clone turned up a few times. This chain connects TRBV18 to TRBJ1-1, with D possibly TRBD1 on 6 matching bases. V gave up 5 bases and J gave up 1 base, with 8 bases separating them. The CDR3 length is 13 residues. In germline, CDR1 is KGHSH, CDR2 LQKENI. CDR3 sequence (DNA): TGTGCCAGCTCAGCGACAGGGAACACTGAAGCTTTCTTT. The encoded protein is CASSATGNTEAFF.

On this clone: Other DNA sequences in this sample translate to the same CDR3. J is TRBJ1-2 and V is TRBV30; tentative D call: TRBD1 (6 bases). Germline V gene sequence: CDR1 GTSNPN, CDR2 SVGIG (reference sequence). This CDR3 has 13 residues. With 1 base removed from V and 4 bases from J, the gap between germline ends came to 10 bases. In nucleotides, the CDR3 is TGTGCCTGGAGTGGGCAGGGGTTCTATGGCTACACCTTC. Its protein is CAWSGQGFYGYTF. Full variable domain (rest looked up from reference TRBV30 and TRBJ1-2): SQTIHQWPATLVQPVGSPLSLECTVEGTSNPNLYWYRQAAGRGLQLLFYSVGIGQISSEVPQNLSASRPQDRQFILSSKKLLLSDSGFYLCAWSGQGFYGYTFGSGTRLTVV.

This chain joins TRBV7-8 and TRBJ1-5, with D perhaps matching TRBD1 (6 bases). The CDR3 length is 15 residues. The germline gives CDR1 SGHVS, CDR2 FQNEAQ. V was cut by 4 bases and J by 5 bases, with 15 bases left in between. The CDR3 sequence: CASSSLTGKDQPQHF. The CDR3 coding sequence is TGTGCCAGCAGCTCCCTTACAGGGAAGGATCAGCCCCAGCATTTT.

The genes are TRBV10-3 and TRBJ1-5, with 8 bases identical to TRBD1. The CDR3 is 14 residues long. From germline, CDR1 is ENHRY and CDR2 SYGVKD. The V gene end was trimmed by 6 bases and the J gene end by 3 bases; junction bases not matched to a gene: 4. CDR3 protein: CAIRATGDNQPQHF. CDR3 bases: TGTGCCATCAGGGCGACAGGGGACAATCAGCCCCAGCATTTT.

The rearrangement links TRBV11-1 to TRBJ2-1, with D unclear. This CDR3 has 15 residues. V lost 1 base to trimming and J lost 5 bases, with 12 bases between them. Germline V gene data show CDR1 as SGHAT and CDR2 as FQDESV (reference sequence). This CDR3 reads CASSLVSLGNNEQFF. CDR3 coding DNA: TGTGCCAGCAGCTTAGTGAGTCTGGGTAACAATGAGCAGTTCTTC.